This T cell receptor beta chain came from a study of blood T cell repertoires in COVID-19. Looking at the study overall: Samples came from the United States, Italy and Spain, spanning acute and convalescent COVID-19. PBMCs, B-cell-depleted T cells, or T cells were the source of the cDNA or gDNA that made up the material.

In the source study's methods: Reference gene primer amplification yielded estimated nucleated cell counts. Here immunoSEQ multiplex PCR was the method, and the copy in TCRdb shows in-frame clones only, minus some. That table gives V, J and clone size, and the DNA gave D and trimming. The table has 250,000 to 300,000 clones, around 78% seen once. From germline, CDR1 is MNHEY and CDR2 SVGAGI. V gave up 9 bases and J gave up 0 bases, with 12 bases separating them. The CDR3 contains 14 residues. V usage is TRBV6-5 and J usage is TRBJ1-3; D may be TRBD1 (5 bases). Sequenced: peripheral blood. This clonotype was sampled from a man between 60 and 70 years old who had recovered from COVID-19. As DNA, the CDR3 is TGTGCCAGTTCTTCGACAGCCTCTGGAAACACCATATATTTT. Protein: CASSSTASGNTIYF.